A selection of T cell receptor beta chains follows, all from one sample in a study of T-cell memory formation after mild COVID-19. TCRdb re-called the 5' RACE reads through MiXCR, storing one row per CDR3 protein. The repertoire consists of hundreds of thousands of distinct CDR3 sequences, with roughly 17% occurring once and the leading ten covering about 7.5%. Sequenced sample: PBMCs or a T cell subset sorted from them (not recorded which). Receptor source: an adult woman who had mild COVID-19 (a few samples of this study predate the infection). Cell type and time point are not known. Both conserved end residues are part of each CDR3. D genes are given only for firm matches. Where a row states a size, it is once, few, many or the class of an expanded clone; other rows omit it.

>TRBD2|TRBJ2-7|NA|TRBV7-9
CASSIFSGGSTYEQYF
TGTGCCAGCAGCATATTTAGCGGGGGGTCAACCTACGAGCAGTACTTC
>NA|TRBJ1-2|many|TRBV24-1
CATSDFVDPGIYGYTF
TGTGCCACCAGTGATTTTGTTGACCCGGGAATCTATGGCTACACCTTC
>TRBD1|TRBJ1-1|NA|TRBV7-3
CASSAIGGREAFF
TGTGCCAGCAGCGCAATAGGGGGCCGTGAAGCTTTCTTT
>TRBD1|TRBJ2-5|NA|TRBV4-3
CASSRGQGYQETQYF
TGCGCCAGCAGCCGGGGACAGGGGTACCAAGAGACCCAGTACTTC
>NA|TRBJ2-1|NA|TRBV20-1
CSARATGYYNEQFF
TGCAGTGCTAGAGCTACAGGGTACTACAATGAGCAGTTCTTC
>NA|TRBJ2-7|NA|TRBV2
CASKEGPSYEQYF
TGTGCCAGCAAAGAGGGTCCATCCTACGAGCAGTACTTC
>TRBD2|TRBJ2-1|NA|TRBV6-1
CASSPRASGSSYNEQFF
TGTGCCAGCAGTCCTCGGGCTAGCGGTAGCTCCTACAATGAGCAGTTCTTC
>TRBD2|TRBJ2-7|NA|TRBV5-1
CASSITSGSTYEQYF
TGCGCCAGCAGCATAACTAGCGGGAGCACCTACGAGCAGTACTTC
>TRBD1|TRBJ1-4|many|TRBV6-5
CASSSGQGDEKLFF
TGTGCCAGCAGCTCGGGACAGGGCGACGAAAAACTGTTTTTT
>NA|TRBJ2-7|few|TRBV20-1
CSAREWQEISYEQYF
TGCAGTGCTAGAGAGTGGCAGGAGATCTCCTACGAGCAGTACTTC
>NA|TRBJ1-1|few|TRBV9
CASSVRPGAGTEAFF
TGTGCCAGCAGCGTCCGCCCCGGGGCAGGCACTGAAGCTTTCTTT
>NA|TRBJ2-7|few|TRBV29-1
CSARGTRARDSYEQYF
TGCAGCGCTCGGGGGACGCGAGCGAGAGATTCCTACGAGCAGTACTTC
>NA|TRBJ2-5|few|TRBV7-2
CASSYGTSLETQYF
TGTGCCAGCAGCTACGGGACTTCCCTAGAGACCCAGTACTTC
>NA|TRBJ1-1|NA|TRBV4-3
CASSPLWQGNTEAFF
TGCGCCAGCAGCCCGTTGTGGCAGGGGAACACTGAAGCTTTCTTT
>NA|TRBJ1-1|NA|TRBV20-1
CSASRQRLNTEAFF
TGCAGTGCTAGTCGGCAGCGACTGAACACTGAAGCTTTCTTT
>NA|TRBJ1-2|NA|TRBV28
CASSLETRSNYGYTF
TGTGCCAGCAGTTTAGAGACGCGGAGTAACTATGGCTACACCTTC
>NA|TRBJ2-5|few|TRBV20-1
CSARDPRRSYF
TGCAGTGCTAGAGATCCCCGCCGTTCGTACTTC
>NA|TRBJ2-5|NA|TRBV20-1
CGARSGTVQETQYF
TGCGGTGCGAGGTCCGGGACTGTACAAGAGACCCAGTACTTC
>NA|TRBJ2-7|few|TRBV4-1
CASSQENLAYEQYF
TGCGCCAGCAGCCAAGAGAACCTAGCTTACGAGCAGTACTTC
>NA|TRBJ2-3|NA|TRBV2
CASSVRAKSTDTQYF
TGTGCCAGCAGTGTAAGGGCGAAGAGCACAGATACGCAGTATTTT
>NA|TRBJ2-2|few|TRBV9
CASSGGGRTGELFF
TGTGCCAGCAGCGGAGGAGGTCGGACCGGGGAGCTGTTTTTT
>TRBD2|TRBJ2-5|NA|TRBV29-1
CSVQPGLAQETQYF
TGCAGCGTTCAACCCGGACTAGCTCAAGAGACCCAGTACTTC
>NA|TRBJ2-1|NA|TRBV5-1
CASSLALGTANEQFF
TGCGCCAGCAGCTTGGCCCTCGGGACGGCCAATGAGCAGTTCTTC
>TRBD2|TRBJ2-1|few|TRBV12-3/TRBV12-4
CASSSWSRGDYNEQFF
TGTGCCAGCAGTTCATGGAGCCGGGGGGATTACAATGAGCAGTTCTTC
>NA|TRBJ1-5|NA|TRBV7-9
CASSLVAAYSNQPQHF
TGTGCCAGCAGCTTAGTCGCAGCTTATAGCAATCAGCCCCAGCATTTT
>TRBD2|TRBJ2-1|NA|TRBV18
CASSHGLADNEQFF
TGTGCCAGCTCACATGGACTAGCGGACAATGAGCAGTTCTTC
>NA|TRBJ2-7|few|TRBV10-3
CAIKGPSSYEQYF
TGTGCCATCAAGGGACCCAGCTCCTACGAGCAGTACTTC
>TRBD2|TRBJ2-5|few|TRBV24-1
CAFGGAWETQYF
TGTGCCTTCGGGGGGGCCTGGGAGACCCAGTACTTC
>TRBD1|TRBJ2-7|few|TRBV5-1
CASSIKQGAEGYEQYF
TGCGCCAGCAGCATAAAACAGGGGGCTGAGGGCTACGAGCAGTACTTC
>NA|TRBJ1-1|NA|TRBV23-1
CASHKGTNTEAFF
TGCGCCAGCCACAAAGGAACGAACACTGAAGCTTTCTTT
>TRBD1|TRBJ2-5|NA|TRBV15
CATSRPLGTGGRETQYF
TGTGCCACCAGCAGACCGCTTGGGACAGGGGGAAGGGAGACCCAGTACTTC
>TRBD2|TRBJ2-1|NA|TRBV7-9
CASSSRTSGSMDEQFF
TGTGCCAGCAGCTCTAGGACTAGCGGGAGTATGGATGAGCAGTTCTTC
>NA|TRBJ1-1|NA|TRBV27
CASRKGGFTEAFF
TGTGCCAGCAGGAAGGGGGGTTTCACTGAAGCTTTCTTT
>TRBD2|TRBJ2-1|NA|TRBV7-9
CASSHRTSGYLDEQFF
TGTGCCAGCAGCCACCGGACTAGCGGATACCTCGATGAGCAGTTCTTC
>NA|TRBJ2-3|NA|TRBV7-8
CASSNRRISSTDTQYF
TGTGCCAGCAGCAACCGACGGATTTCCAGCACAGATACGCAGTATTTT
>NA|TRBJ2-7|NA|TRBV19
CASSMSPSGTYEQYF
TGTGCCAGTAGTATGTCCCCCAGCGGAACCTACGAGCAGTACTTC
>NA|TRBJ2-1|NA|TRBV24-1
CATSDTQGPGLNYDEQFF
TGTGCCACCAGTGATACCCAGGGGCCGGGACTCAATTACGATGAGCAGTTCTTC
>TRBD1|TRBJ2-5|NA|TRBV6-2/TRBV6-3
CASSQPGTGETQYF
TGTGCCAGCAGTCAACCCGGGACAGGGGAGACCCAGTACTTC
>TRBD2|TRBJ2-1|NA|TRBV29-1
CSVGAGGEQFF
TGCAGCGTTGGGGCGGGGGGTGAGCAGTTCTTC
>NA|TRBJ2-1|few|TRBV6-2/TRBV6-3
CASKFLGFYNEQFF
TGTGCCAGCAAATTTCTAGGTTTCTACAATGAGCAGTTCTTC
>TRBD2|TRBJ2-2|few|TRBV11-2
CASSRPSSGGAAGELFF
TGTGCCAGCAGCCGCCCTTCTAGCGGGGGGGCTGCCGGGGAGCTGTTTTTT
>TRBD2|TRBJ2-1|few|TRBV7-3
CASSLGPSGGSSYNEQFF
TGTGCCAGCAGCTTAGGTCCCAGCGGGGGGAGCTCCTACAATGAGCAGTTCTTC
>NA|TRBJ1-5|NA|TRBV19
CASSVGFDQPQHF
TGTGCCAGTAGTGTCGGGTTCGATCAGCCCCAGCATTTT
>NA|TRBJ1-1|NA|TRBV12-3/TRBV12-4
CASRLGLVTEAFF
TGTGCCAGCAGACTGGGACTTGTCACTGAAGCTTTCTTT
>NA|TRBJ2-2|NA|TRBV4-2
CASSPQILATGELFF
TGTGCCAGCAGTCCTCAAATACTAGCCACCGGGGAGCTGTTTTTT
>NA|TRBJ2-7|few|TRBV30
CAWRGSSYEQYF
TGTGCCTGGAGAGGGAGTTCCTACGAGCAGTACTTC
>NA|TRBJ2-2|few|TRBV5-1
CASSLANGENTGELFF
TGCGCCAGCAGCTTGGCCAATGGGGAGAACACCGGGGAGCTGTTTTTT
>NA|TRBJ1-2|few|TRBV6-4
CASSDGWSRRGYYGYTF
TGTGCCAGCAGTGACGGTTGGAGCAGGAGGGGCTACTATGGCTACACCTTC
>NA|TRBJ1-4|few|TRBV12-3/TRBV12-4
CASSLWPPGEKLFF
TGTGCCAGCAGTTTGTGGCCCCCCGGGGAAAAACTGTTTTTT
>NA|TRBJ1-1|NA|TRBV7-8
CASSLFGHGENTEAFF
TGTGCCAGCAGCTTATTCGGACATGGCGAAAACACTGAAGCTTTCTTT